This T cell receptor beta chain was sequenced for a study of blood T cell repertoires in COVID-19. Allocation to cohorts depended on clinical history reported by the participants. Two negative PCRs, clearance, or symptom resolution were required of recovered Cohort 3 donors. Here immunoSEQ multiplex PCR was the method, and the copy in TCRdb shows in-frame clones only, minus some. The data show hundreds of thousands of clones, over 75% seen once. Germline V gene lookup returns CDR1 MNHEY and CDR2 SMNVEV (reference sequence). Trimming took off 2 bases at V and 8 bases at J, with 10 bases between the two ends. This CDR3 contains 14 residues.

Sequencing was carried out using PBMCs or T cells enriched from blood (not recorded which). This TCR came from a man under 40 who had recovered from COVID-19. The chain carries TRBV27 and TRBJ1-6; tentative D call: TRBD1 (6 bases). CDR3 in amino acids: CASSLGGSYSPLHF. The CDR3, as DNA: TGTGCCAGCAGTTTAGGGGGCAGCTATTCACCCCTCCACTTT.